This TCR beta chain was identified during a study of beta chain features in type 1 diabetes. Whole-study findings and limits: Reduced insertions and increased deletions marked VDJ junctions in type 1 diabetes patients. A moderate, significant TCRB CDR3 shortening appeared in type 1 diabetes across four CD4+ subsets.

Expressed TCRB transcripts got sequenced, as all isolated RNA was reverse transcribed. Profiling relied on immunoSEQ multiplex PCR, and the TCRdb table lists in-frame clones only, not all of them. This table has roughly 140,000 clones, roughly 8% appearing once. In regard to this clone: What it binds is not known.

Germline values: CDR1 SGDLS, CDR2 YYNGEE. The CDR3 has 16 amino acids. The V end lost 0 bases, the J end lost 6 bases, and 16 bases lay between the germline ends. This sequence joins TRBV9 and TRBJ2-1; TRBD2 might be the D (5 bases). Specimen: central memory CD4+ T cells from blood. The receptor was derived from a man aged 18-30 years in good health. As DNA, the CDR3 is TGTGCCAGCAGCGTAGTACCTTCCTTCCGGGGCAATGAGCAGTTCTTC. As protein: CASSVVPSFRGNEQFF.